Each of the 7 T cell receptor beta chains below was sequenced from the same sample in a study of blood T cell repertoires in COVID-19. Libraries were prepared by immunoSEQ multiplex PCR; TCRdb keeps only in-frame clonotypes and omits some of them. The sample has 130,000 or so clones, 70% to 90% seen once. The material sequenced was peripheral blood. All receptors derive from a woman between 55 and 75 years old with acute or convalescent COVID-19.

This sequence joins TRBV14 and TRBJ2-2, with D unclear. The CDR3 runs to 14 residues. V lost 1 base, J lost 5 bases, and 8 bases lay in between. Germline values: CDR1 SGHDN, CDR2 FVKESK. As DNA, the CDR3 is TGTGCCAGCAGCCAAGTTTTGAGAACCGGGGAGCTGTTTTTT. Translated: CASSQVLRTGELFF. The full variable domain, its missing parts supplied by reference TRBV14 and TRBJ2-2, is EAGVTQFPSHSVIEKGQTVTLRCDPISGHDNLYWYRRVMGKEIKFLLHFVKESKQDESGMPNNRFLAERTGGTYSTLKVQPAELEDSGVYFCASSQVLRTGELFFGEGSRLTVL.

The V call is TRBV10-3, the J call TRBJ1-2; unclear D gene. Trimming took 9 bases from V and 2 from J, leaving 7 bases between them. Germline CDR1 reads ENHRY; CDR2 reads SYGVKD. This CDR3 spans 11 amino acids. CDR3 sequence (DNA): TGTGCCATTTCACAGAACTATGGCTACACCTTC. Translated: CAISQNYGYTF.

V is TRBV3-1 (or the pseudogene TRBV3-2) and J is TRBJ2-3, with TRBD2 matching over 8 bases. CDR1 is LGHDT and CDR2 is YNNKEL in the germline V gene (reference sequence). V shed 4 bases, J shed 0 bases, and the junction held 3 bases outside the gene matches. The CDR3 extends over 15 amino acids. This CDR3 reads CASSLGLASTDTQYF. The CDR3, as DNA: TGTGCCAGCAGCCTCGGACTAGCAAGCACAGATACGCAGTATTTT.

Here the CDR3 reads CASSQQTGREQYF. The CDR3 bases are TGCGCCAGCAGCCAACAGACAGGGAGAGAGCAGTACTTC. The V call is TRBV4-1, the J call TRBJ2-7; 7 nucleotides agree with TRBD1. The J segment lost 7 bases and the V segment lost 2 bases, leaving 5 bases of the junction unmatched. The CDR3 length is 13 residues. In germline, CDR1 is MGHRA, CDR2 YSYEKL.

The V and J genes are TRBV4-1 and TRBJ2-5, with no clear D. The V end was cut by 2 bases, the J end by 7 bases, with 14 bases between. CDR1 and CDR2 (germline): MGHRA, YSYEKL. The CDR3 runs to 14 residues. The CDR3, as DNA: TGCGCCAGCAGCCAATCCCCGAGTCCGGGGACCCAGTACTTC. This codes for CASSQSPSPGTQYF.

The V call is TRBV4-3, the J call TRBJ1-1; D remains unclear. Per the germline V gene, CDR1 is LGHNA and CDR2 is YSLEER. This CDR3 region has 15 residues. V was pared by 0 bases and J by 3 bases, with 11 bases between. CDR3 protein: CASSQDYSSYTEAFF. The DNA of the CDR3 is TGCGCCAGCAGCCAAGATTACAGCTCTTACACTGAAGCTTTCTTT.

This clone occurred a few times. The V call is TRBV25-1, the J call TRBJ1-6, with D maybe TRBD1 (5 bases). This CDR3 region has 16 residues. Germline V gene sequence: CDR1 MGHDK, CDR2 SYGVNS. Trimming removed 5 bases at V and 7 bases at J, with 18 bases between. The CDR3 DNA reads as TGTGCCAGCAGTCCCCCAGGGTTTGGAGAAAATTCACCCCTCCACTTT. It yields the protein CASSPPGFGENSPLHF. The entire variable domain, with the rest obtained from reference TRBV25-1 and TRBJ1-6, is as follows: EADIYQTPRYLVIGTGKKITLECSQTMGHDKMYWYQQDPGMELHLIHYSYGVNSTEKGDLSSESTVSRIRTEHFPLTLESARPSHTSQYLCASSPPGFGENSPLHFGNGTRLTVT.